The 7 T cell receptor beta chains below were found in one sample sequenced in a study of blood T cell repertoires in COVID-19. Sequencing was performed with immunoSEQ multiplex PCR; in TCRdb, only in-frame clones are kept and a portion is missing. In the table there are under 20,000 clones, around 92% of which are singletons. Sequenced sample: peripheral blood. The receptors stem from a human donor in a cohort sampled during active COVID-19.

V and J are TRBV19 and TRBJ2-5, with D perhaps matching TRBD1 (6 bases). This CDR3 is built from 13 residues. The germline CDR1 and CDR2 sequences are LNHDA and SQIVND (reference sequence). Trimming removed 7 bases from V and 5 bases from J, with 14 bases in between. CDR3 in DNA: TGTGCCAGTACGGCGCAGGGGCTGGAGACCCAGTACTTC. As protein: CASTAQGLETQYF.

The chain uses TRBV30 and TRBJ1-4; 7 bases map to TRBD1. The trim removed 1 base at V and 0 bases at J, leaving 2 bases unmatched. This CDR3 is 15 amino acids long. Germline CDR1 is GTSNPN and CDR2 is SVGIG (reference sequence). The CDR3: CAWSEGQPTNEKLFF. CDR3 DNA: TGTGCCTGGAGTGAGGGACAGCCAACTAATGAAAAACTGTTTTTT. The full variable domain, in which reference TRBV30 and TRBJ1-4 provide the parts outside the CDR3, is SQTIHQWPATLVQPVGSPLSLECTVEGTSNPNLYWYRQAAGRGLQLLFYSVGIGQISSEVPQNLSASRPQDRQFILSSKKLLLSDSGFYLCAWSEGQPTNEKLFFGSGTQLSVL.

The chain combines TRBV30 with TRBJ1-2; 7 positions agree with TRBD1. CDR3 size: 15 residues. With V trimmed by 0 bases and J by 4 bases, 8 bases remained unmatched. The V gene's germline CDR1 is GTSNPN and CDR2 SVGIG (reference sequence). The CDR3 region is CAWSVGPGQIYGYTF. As DNA, the CDR3 is TGTGCCTGGAGTGTAGGACCGGGACAGATCTATGGCTACACCTTC.

The rearrangement uses TRBV7-3 and TRBJ2-1, with D unclear. Germline V CDR1 and CDR2: SGHTA, FQGTGA. The CDR3 has 16 amino acids. Trimming pared 5 bases from V and 0 bases from J, leaving 14 bases between. CDR3 nucleotide sequence: TGTGCCAGCAGCCCGAGAGGCGCGAGCTCCTACAATGAGCAGTTCTTC. This sequence encodes CASSPRGASSYNEQFF.

The chain couples TRBV11-1 to TRBJ2-4; weak D call: TRBD2 (5 bases). This CDR3 has 14 amino acids. In germline, CDR1 is SGHAT, CDR2 FQDESV (reference sequence). Trimming removed 3 bases from V and 9 bases from J, with 15 bases in between. CDR3 amino acids: CASSFGPGNSIQYF. For the CDR3, the DNA is TGTGCCAGCAGCTTCGGCCCGGGGAATAGCATTCAGTACTTC.

J is TRBJ1-2 and V is TRBV24-1; no definite D call. Per the germline V gene, CDR1 is KGHDR and CDR2 is SFDVKD. V lost 0 bases to trimming and J lost 6 bases, with 13 bases between them. The CDR3 length is 15 residues. CDR3 region: CATSDLLASQNGYTF. The CDR3 DNA reads as TGTGCCACCAGTGATTTGTTAGCGTCTCAGAATGGCTACACCTTC.

The chain has TRBV6-2 or TRBV6-3 and TRBJ2-3; 10 nucleotides line up with TRBD2. Trimming removed 5 bases from V and 0 bases from J; junction bases left unmatched: 5. The CDR3 runs to 16 residues. Per the germline V gene, CDR1 is MNHEY and CDR2 is SVGEGT. The CDR3 coding sequence is TGTGCCAGCAGTAGAAGGACTAGCGGTAGCACAGATACGCAGTATTTT. As protein: CASSRRTSGSTDTQYF.